This TCR beta chain was retrieved from a study of neurological immune-mediated disorders. This clonotype was observed many times. Synthesis of cDNA used 5'RACE (with 10-nucleotide random UMIs). In TCRdb, the 5' RACE reads were re-called with MiXCR into one record per CDR3 protein. The sample carries 130,000 or so distinct CDR3 sequences, roughly 3.2% recorded once. Material for sequencing was PBMCs. The receptor was derived from a woman in her 30s with multiple sclerosis.

The CDR3 here is CSARNRDWKAFF. The CDR3 DNA is TGCAGTGCTCGAAACCGGGACTGGAAAGCTTTCTTT. V usage is TRBV20-1 and J usage is TRBJ1-1; perhaps TRBD1 as D (5 bases). Trimming left V 5 bases short and J 9 bases short, with 16 bases between. The length of the CDR3 is 12 residues. Germline V gives CDR1 DFQATT, CDR2 SNEGSKA (reference sequence).